A single sample gave rise to the 18 T cell receptor beta chains below, sequenced in a study of shared clonotypes between healthy human individuals. The protocol was immunoSEQ multiplex PCR, while the TCRdb copy is restricted to in-frame clones and leaves out a portion. The data contain 2.3 million or so clones, about 92% of them seen just once; the ten biggest clones take up about 0.41%. The sample taken for sequencing was naive CD4+ T cells from PBMCs. Subset noted: CD45RA+ positively selected. These receptors all stem from a man aged 18 to 30 in good health. Some clones in this sample may be carry-over from other donors' samples.

The sample holds a few counts of this clone. Other DNA variants within this sample encode the same CDR3. This chain links TRBV28 with TRBJ1-1, with TRBD1 matching over 7 bases. The CDR3 totals 11 residues. Germline-derived CDR1 and CDR2 are MDHEN and SYDVKM. V dropped 6 bases and J dropped 5; count of bases not matched to a gene: 0. The CDR3: CASRQGTEAFF. CDR3 nucleotide sequence: TGTGCCAGCAGACAGGGGACTGAAGCTTTCTTT.

The chain uses TRBV9 and TRBJ1-3, with TRBD1 matching 7 bases. The ends lost 0 bases at V and 0 bases at J; junction bases unmatched: 3. This CDR3 region has 16 residues. Germline CDR1 is SGDLS and CDR2 is YYNGEE. The CDR3 sequence: CASSVVGDSSGNTIYF. For the CDR3, the DNA is TGTGCCAGCAGCGTAGTGGGGGACAGCTCTGGAAACACCATATATTTT.

The rearrangement uses TRBV6-5 and TRBJ2-3, with D perhaps being TRBD1 or TRBD2 (7 bases each). The CDR3 is 15 residues long. The V gene lost 6 bases and the J gene lost 1 base, with 14 bases spanning the gap. The germline V gene has CDR1 MNHEY and CDR2 SVGAGI. The CDR3 DNA sequence: TGTGCCAGCAGAAACAGGGGAGGGGGCACAGATACGCAGTATTTT. It is translated as CASRNRGGGTDTQYF.

The V gene is TRBV6-6, the J gene TRBJ2-7, with 12 bases lining up with TRBD2. The CDR3 has 14 amino acids. V was clipped by 7 bases and J by 4 bases; unmatched bases: 5. Germline V CDR1 and CDR2: MNHNY, SVGAGI (reference sequence). CDR3 sequence reads: CASKTSGSLYEQYF. The CDR3, as DNA: TGTGCCAGCAAGACTAGCGGGAGTCTATACGAGCAGTACTTC.

This clone was detected only once. The rearrangement joins TRBV27 to TRBJ2-1; D is uncertain. The germline V gene has CDR1 MNHEY and CDR2 SMNVEV (reference sequence). V was trimmed by 3 bases and J by 5 bases, leaving 11 bases between them. CDR3 size: 14 residues. CDR3 coding DNA: TGTGCCAGCAGTTTTGCTGGCTTCAACAATGAGCAGTTCTTC. Translating it yields CASSFAGFNNEQFF.

The table lists this clone with a count of one. Other DNA sequences of this sample code for an identical CDR3. The rearrangement links TRBV6-5 to TRBJ2-5, with unresolved D. The V and J ends lost 6 bases and 1 base respectively, with 9 bases between them. Germline V gene sequence: CDR1 MNHEY, CDR2 SVGAGI. CDR3 length equals 13 residues. The CDR3 spells CASSRGPQETQYF. The DNA of the CDR3 is TGTGCCAGCAGCCGCGGACCCCAAGAGACCCAGTACTTC.

CDR3 protein: CASGGLAGYNEQFF. Written as DNA, the CDR3 is TGTGCCAGCGGCGGACTAGCGGGATACAATGAGCAGTTCTTC. This chain links TRBV6-1 with TRBJ2-1, with 12 nucleotides matching TRBD2. V shed 8 bases, J shed 4 bases, and the junction held 3 bases outside the gene matches. The CDR3 has 14 amino acids. CDR1 MNHNS and CDR2 SASEGT come from the germline V gene.

The chain has TRBV9 and TRBJ2-3; D is unresolved. Germline V lookup: CDR1 SGDLS, CDR2 YYNGEE. This CDR3 contains 13 residues. Trimming stripped 6 bases from V and 7 bases from J, with 15 bases between. This CDR3 is CASTDPGPNTQYF. The CDR3 region has the DNA TGTGCCAGCACCGACCCTGGGCCTAATACGCAGTATTTT.

V gene TRBV10-3 combines with J gene TRBJ2-3; 12 positions agree with TRBD2. The CDR3 has 18 amino acids. Germline CDR1 ENHRY, CDR2 SYGVKD. V lost 2 bases and J lost 1; bases outside the gene matches: 7. In DNA, the CDR3 is TGTGCCATCAGTGAGATGACTAGCGGGAGTGGGGGCACAGATACGCAGTATTTT. Protein product: CAISEMTSGSGGTDTQYF.

The rearrangement links TRBV28 to TRBJ2-5, with TRBD1 matching 8 bases. The germline gives CDR1 MDHEN, CDR2 SYDVKM. There are 15 residues in the CDR3. Unmatched junction bases numbered 4, after V lost 3 bases and J lost 1 base. The CDR3 nucleotides read TGTGCCAGCAGTTTTCAGGGGGCGTCCCAAGAGACCCAGTACTTC. Translated, it gives CASSFQGASQETQYF. Full variable domain (missing parts from reference TRBV28 and TRBJ2-5): DVKVTQSSRYLVKRTGEKVFLECVQDMDHENMFWYRQDPGLGLRLIYFSYDVKMKEKGDIPEGYSVSREKKERFSLILESASTNQTSMYLCASSFQGASQETQYFGPGTRLLVL.

The V call is TRBV5-1, the J call TRBJ1-1, with 7 bases that match TRBD1. CDR1 and CDR2 from the germline V gene are SGHRS and YFSETQ. J lost 6 bases, V lost 0 bases, and 2 bases had no gene match. This CDR3 has 13 residues. CDR3 DNA sequence: TGCGCCAGCAGCTTGGGACAGGGCCCTGAAGCTTTCTTT. Its protein product is CASSLGQGPEAFF.

The chain combines TRBV5-1 with TRBJ2-2; tentatively, D is TRBD2 (6 bases). This CDR3 is built from 16 residues. Germline assignment: CDR1 SGHRS and CDR2 YFSETQ. Trimming took 0 bases from V and 4 from J, leaving 13 bases between them. CDR3 in amino acids: CASSLEPTSPTGELFF. CDR3 nucleotide sequence: TGCGCCAGCAGCTTGGAACCGACTAGTCCCACCGGGGAGCTGTTTTTT.

On this clone: Other DNA sequences in this specimen translate into the identical CDR3. The J gene is TRBJ2-7, the V gene TRBV7-3; 11 bases match TRBD2. The J segment lost 4 bases and the V segment lost 4 bases, leaving 3 bases of the junction unmatched. Germline V CDR1 and CDR2: SGHTA, FQGTGA. The CDR3 is 14 amino acids. The CDR3 loop reads CASSSGTSGYEQYF. The CDR3 DNA is TGTGCCAGCAGCTCCGGGACTAGCGGATACGAGCAGTACTTC.

The chain recombines TRBV19 with TRBJ1-3, with D possibly TRBD1 on 6 matching bases. V was trimmed by 0 bases and J by 4 bases, leaving 16 bases between them. The CDR3 extends over 17 amino acids. CDR1 is LNHDA and CDR2 is SQIVND in the germline V gene (reference sequence). The CDR3 loop reads CASSIDRVGGFGNTIYF. The DNA for the CDR3 is TGTGCCAGTAGTATAGATCGGGTAGGGGGATTCGGAAACACCATATATTTT.

The chain carries TRBV28 and TRBJ1-2; 7 bases align to TRBD1. Germline V lookup: CDR1 MDHEN, CDR2 SYDVKM. V gave up 1 base and J gave up 4 bases; unmatched junction bases: 3. This CDR3 comprises 14 residues. For the CDR3, the DNA is TGTGCCAGCAGTTTATACCGACAGGGCTATGGCTACACCTTC. It yields the protein CASSLYRQGYGYTF.

The genes are TRBV7-2 and TRBJ2-1; possibly TRBD1 or TRBD2 for D (6 bases each). The germline V gene has CDR1 SGHTA and CDR2 FQGNSA. CDR3 size: 17 residues. The ends were cut back, 5 bases at V and 3 bases at J, with 20 bases in the middle. CDR3 region: CASSHWGRGPLYNEQFF. For the CDR3, the DNA is TGTGCCAGCAGCCACTGGGGGCGGGGCCCTCTCTACAATGAGCAGTTCTTC.

The chain is built from TRBV11-2 and TRBJ2-5; 8 bases line up with TRBD1. Germline loops: CDR1 SGHAT, CDR2 FQNNGV. V lost 1 base to trimming and J lost 5 bases; unmatched junction nucleotides: 9. The CDR3 is 16 residues long. This CDR3 reads CASSLVLSGGWETQYF. In nucleotides, the CDR3 is TGTGCCAGCAGCTTAGTTTTATCAGGGGGCTGGGAGACCCAGTACTTC.

The chain joins TRBV7-8 to TRBJ2-1; 9 bases are a match to TRBD2. With 5 bases clipped from V and 10 bases from J, the junction kept 9 bases outside the gene matches. The CDR3 totals 14 residues. Germline CDR1 and CDR2: SGHVS and FQNEAQ. DNA for the CDR3: TGTGCCAGCAGCCCCTCAGCGGGAGGAGGGGAGCAGTTCTTC. Translating gives CASSPSAGGGEQFF.